This entry concerns a single T cell receptor beta chain. Germline V gene data show CDR1 as SEHNR and CDR2 as FQNEAQ (reference sequence). The CDR3 extends over 15 amino acids. The trim removed 1 base at V and 12 bases at J, leaving 14 bases unmatched. The sample belongs to a study of blood T cell repertoires in COVID-19. Across the study: From T cells, B-cell-depleted T cells, or PBMCs came the material, which was cDNA or gDNA.

Source study methods: Reference gene primers were amplified, and this amplification served to estimate nucleated cell counts. Profiling relied on immunoSEQ multiplex PCR, and the TCRdb table lists in-frame clones only, not all of them. V, J and clone size derive from that table, while D and trimming were established from the DNA sequence. This table holds some 74,000 clones, around 80% found once. The TCR was taken from a woman over 75 with active or convalescent COVID-19. The sequenced sample consisted of peripheral blood. This rearrangement joins TRBV7-9 to TRBJ1-2; 7 bases align to TRBD1. In DNA form, the CDR3 reads TGTGCCAGCAGCTTAGAGGGACAGATACCGGGGTGGAACACCTTC. It codes for CASSLEGQIPGWNTF.